This TCR beta chain comes out of a study of T cells in Graves' hyperthyroidism and ophthalmopathy. Regions amplified from RNA transcripts were the TCR beta CDR3 regions. First-round RT-PCR of the TCR CDR3 relied on the HTBI primer set. One entry per CDR3 protein, called by TCRdb with MiXCR from the multiplex PCR reads. Among approximately 590,000 distinct CDR3 sequences listed, 15% to 19% were seen once. V gave up 2 bases and J gave up 6 bases; unmatched junction bases: 5. Germline lookup yields CDR1 LNHDA and CDR2 SQIVND (reference sequence). The CDR3 totals 15 residues. Clinical symptoms, serum thyroxine and TRAb, thyroid ultrasound and orbital computed tomography together formed the diagnostic basis. A 10 ml volume of fresh peripheral blood provided the PBMCs. Study-wide results and caveats: Stable hyperthyroidism and ophthalmopathy were separated using 13 V-J signatures.

This clonotype was seen more than once but under ten times. Antigen unknown. This TCR came from a young woman with Graves' hyperthyroidism. This chain joins TRBV19 and TRBJ2-2; TRBD2 matches at 8 bases. The material sequenced was blood. The CDR3 DNA follows: TGTGCCAGTAGTATACTAGCGGGTACTCCCGGGGAGCTGTTTTTT. Amino acid sequence: CASSILAGTPGELFF.